This T cell receptor (beta chain) appears in the sequencing data of a study of read filtering for tumor transcriptome and immune sequencing. Study-level background: Fewer than 10 patients were R-ISS I, some 15 were R-ISS II, 6 or 7 were R-ISS III.

The length of the CDR3 is 12 residues. Per the germline V gene, CDR1 is SGHRS and CDR2 is YFSETQ. This clonotype came up many times. Its antigen remains unidentified. The junction does not match germline at one end; this may be a read error. This library used about 400 ng RNA and molecular barcoded adaptors spanning alpha/delta and beta/gamma chains. TCRdb re-called the reads with MiXCR, one entry per CDR3 protein. The data contain some 120,000 distinct CDR3 sequences, approximately 13% of them singletons. Study-wide results and limits: In IR-seq, single-read clonotypes were about 81.9% of clonotypes but approximately 3.5% of reads. IR-seq and RNA-seq agreed better without single-read clonotypes.

The V and J genes are TRBV5-1 and TRBJ2-1; 10 nucleotides line up with TRBD2. The clonotype comes from a donor aged 40 or over with multiple myeloma. The sequenced sample consisted of a population of CD138-negative cells sorted from bone marrow. The CDR3 here is CASSPEAGGRVF. For the CDR3, the DNA is TGCGCCAGCAGCCCCGAAGCGGGAGGGAGGGTCTTC.